A single sample gave rise to the 4 T cell receptor beta chains below, sequenced in a study of CD4 and CD8 cells across lung adenocarcinoma regions. TCRdb re-called the PCR reads through MiXCR, storing one row per CDR3 protein. The table records approximately 11,000 distinct CDR3 sequences, roughly 48% of them present only once. Sequencing was performed on CD8+ T cells from the margin of a lung tumor. These receptor sequences come from a female donor with lung adenocarcinoma. The CD4 and CD8 labels of this study may be unreliable.

This clonotype was detected a few times. CDR3 residues: CASTVFSGLAGGPGTETQYF. CDR3 DNA: TGTGCCAGCACGGTTTTCTCTGGGCTAGCGGGGGGGCCGGGCACAGAGACCCAGTACTTC. The genes are TRBV6-1 and TRBJ2-5, with 12 bases fitting TRBD2. CDR1 and CDR2 (germline): MNHNS, SASEGT. The junction had 22 bases not matched to a gene; V was cut back by 7 bases and J by 4 bases. The CDR3 is made up of 20 amino acids.

This clonotype is labeled as medium-sized (0.01 to 0.1%). The rearrangement uses TRBV27 and TRBJ1-1; D might be TRBD1 (5 bases). The CDR3 has 13 amino acids. The germline V and J ends were trimmed by 6 bases and 5 bases, with 13 bases remaining between them. CDR1 and CDR2 from the germline V gene are MNHEY and SMNVEV (reference sequence). The CDR3 region has the DNA TGTGCCAGCAGGTTGGGGGGGGGGACTGAAGCTTTCTTT. Its protein is CASRLGGGTEAFF.

The rearrangement links TRBV6-1 to TRBJ2-7, with TRBD1 identical over 8 bases. V shed 5 bases, J shed 6 bases, and the junction held 6 bases outside the gene matches. From germline, CDR1 is MNHNS and CDR2 SASEGT. This CDR3 region has 13 residues. For the CDR3, the DNA is TGTGCCAGCAGTCTGACAGGGGATGGCGAGCAGTACTTC. Amino acid sequence: CASSLTGDGEQYF.

In its sample, this clonotype ranks as medium-sized (0.01 to 0.1%). The rearrangement uses TRBV6-1 and TRBJ2-7, with 8 positions matching TRBD1. V lost 3 bases and J lost 3; bases outside the gene matches: 1. This CDR3 spans 13 amino acids. CDR1 is MNHNS, CDR2 SASEGT, per germline. CDR3 sequence: CASSEDRDYEQYF. Here the CDR3 DNA reads TGTGCCAGCAGTGAGGACAGGGACTACGAGCAGTACTTC.